This T cell receptor beta chain originates from a study of identical twins. General observations from the study: Potential partial confounding of zero-insertion analyses by invariant MAIT and iNKT cells was noted.

V shed 0 bases and J shed 2 bases, with 5 bases lying between them. CDR3 size: 13 residues. Germline lookup yields CDR1 SGHAT and CDR2 FQNNGV. This clonotype was counted at least ten times. No antigen is known for it. MiXCR was run by TCRdb on the 5' RACE reads, yielding one entry per CDR3 protein. The table records 1.5 million to 2 million distinct CDR3 sequences, around a third of them present only once. This clonotype was sampled from a newborn girl in good health. Sequencing was carried out using cord blood. This chain links TRBV11-2 with TRBJ2-7; D is undetermined. The CDR3 nucleotides read TGTGCCAGCAGCTTAGACCTAGCCTACGAGCAGTACTTC. It codes for CASSLDLAYEQYF. Based on the CDR3 plus reference TRBV11-2 and TRBJ2-7, the full variable domain is EAGVAQSPRYKIIEKRQSVAFWCNPISGHATLYWYQQILGQGPKLLIQFQNNGVVDDSQLPKDRFSAERLKGVDSTLKIQPAKLEDSAVYLCASSLDLAYEQYFGPGTRLTVT.